This T cell receptor (beta chain) was identified during a study of graft-versus-host responses after intestinal transplantation. Study-level information: Recipients got multivisceral, liver-intestinal, or isolated intestinal transplants. Each patient got anti-thymocyte globulin induction, then tacrolimus and steroids for around three years.

As regards this clone: What it binds is unknown.

General observations from the study: Researchers found GvH clones in recipient marrow, and some showed up first in ileum or blood.

Sequencing used immunoSEQ multiplex PCR; TCRdb keeps in-frame clones, though not all of them. The sample yields tens of thousands of clones, about 90% seen once. Trimming cost V 5 bases and J 4 bases, with 12 bases left between them. Germline V CDR1 and CDR2: MNHEY, SMNVEV (reference sequence). This CDR3 comprises 13 residues. The receptor comes from a human donor who received an intestinal transplant. The chain combines TRBV27 with TRBJ2-7, with D possibly TRBD2 on 5 matching bases. The source was unstimulated CD8+ T cells sorted from spleen or lymph node cells, collected before intestinal transplant. The CDR3 DNA sequence: TGTGCCAGCAGTGTTCGGACGGGGTACGAGCAGTACTTC. The encoded protein is CASSVRTGYEQYF.